This T cell receptor (beta chain) was captured in a study of OX40 agonist ivuxolimab in advanced cancers. Looking at the study overall: An agonistic anti-OX40 (CD134) antibody, ivuxolimab, was used to treat the patients. Whole-study findings and limits: Blood T cells, both CD4+ and CD8+, expanded clonally by week 6 at 0.1 to 3.0 mg/kg.

The CDR3 contains 14 residues. J was trimmed by 6 bases and V by 3 bases; bases with no gene match: 1. CDR1 is SEHNR and CDR2 is FQNEAQ in the germline V gene (reference sequence). Clones were sequenced by immunoSEQ multiplex PCR, and TCRdb holds only the in-frame ones, with some missing. The sample carries approximately 39,000 clones, roughly 87% recorded once. Notes on this clone: Antigen specificity is unknown.

This clonotype was obtained from an adult with an advanced solid tumor such as melanoma, head and neck, liver or kidney cancer. The V call is TRBV7-9, the J call TRBJ2-2; 10 bases are a match to TRBD2. The material sequenced was CD4+ or CD8+ T cells sorted from blood, taken in a trial of the OX40 agonist ivuxolimab. The CDR3 spells CASSFSGGPGELFF. CDR3 bases: TGTGCCAGCAGCTTTAGCGGGGGGCCCGGGGAGCTGTTTTTT.